These 16 T cell receptor beta chains originate from one sample sequenced in a study of shared clonotypes between healthy human individuals. Naive CD8 cells were CD45RO-negative, positively selected for CCR7, excluding terminally differentiated effector memory CD45RA+ cells. Sequencing was performed with immunoSEQ multiplex PCR; in TCRdb, only in-frame clones are kept and a portion is missing. The table shows 800,000 to 950,000 clones, with around 96% occurring only once. Sequencing used naive CD8+ T cells sorted from blood. These TCRs come from a man aged 25-45 years in good health.

A remark on this clone: This CDR3 is also generated by other DNA sequences in the sample. The rearrangement uses TRBV7-9 and TRBJ2-2; D ambiguous. The CDR3 runs to 12 residues. Per germline, CDR1 SEHNR and CDR2 FQNEAQ (reference sequence). Trimming took off 2 bases at V and 6 bases at J, with 4 bases between the two ends. The chain's CDR3 is CASSLSPGELFF. DNA for the CDR3: TGTGCCAGCAGCTTAAGTCCCGGGGAGCTGTTTTTT. The whole variable domain, remainder taken from reference TRBV7-9 and TRBJ2-2, is DTGVSQNPRHKITKRGQNVTFRCDPISEHNRLYWYRQTLGQGPEFLTYFQNEAQLEKSRLLSDRFSAERPKGSFSTLEIQRTEQGDSAMYLCASSLSPGELFFGEGSRLTVL.

About this clone: This same CDR3 is encoded by further DNA sequences in the sample. This chain joins TRBV27 and TRBJ2-7; possible D gene TRBD2, 5 bases. Germline CDR1 is MNHEY and CDR2 is SMNVEV (reference sequence). This CDR3 spans 14 amino acids. V was cut by 2 bases and J by 2 bases, with 10 bases left in between. The CDR3 region has the DNA TGTGCCAGCAGTTTAGCACGGGGAGCCTACGAGCAGTACTTC. It codes for CASSLARGAYEQYF.

This chain uses TRBV7-8 with TRBJ1-2; D gene ambiguous. CDR3 length: 15 amino acids. Germline assignment: CDR1 SGHVS and CDR2 FQNEAQ. Trimming stripped 5 bases from V and 4 bases from J, with 17 bases between. The CDR3 region is CASSPTSRERYGYTF. In DNA, the CDR3 is TGTGCCAGCAGCCCGACCTCGAGGGAACGCTATGGCTACACCTTC.

The V call is TRBV7-9, the J call TRBJ2-1; D is perhaps TRBD1 (6 bases). Germline-derived CDR1 and CDR2 are SEHNR and FQNEAQ (reference sequence). Trimming cost V 6 bases and J 5 bases, with 14 bases left between them. This CDR3 spans 14 amino acids. DNA for the CDR3: TGTGCCAGCAGAAATCAGGGGAACCACAATGAGCAGTTCTTC. Its protein is CASRNQGNHNEQFF. Full variable domain (outside the CDR3, taken from reference TRBV7-9 and TRBJ2-1): DTGVSQNPRHKITKRGQNVTFRCDPISEHNRLYWYRQTLGQGPEFLTYFQNEAQLEKSRLLSDRFSAERPKGSFSTLEIQRTEQGDSAMYLCASRNQGNHNEQFFGPGTRLTVL.

J is TRBJ2-3 and V is TRBV2; 8 nucleotides agree with TRBD2. The J segment lost 4 bases and the V segment lost 1 base, leaving 7 bases of the junction unmatched. This CDR3 is 16 amino acids long. Germline assignment: CDR1 SNHLY and CDR2 FYNNEI. For the CDR3, the DNA is TGTGCCAGCAGTGAAGTACCAGCGGGAGCGGCAGATACGCAGTATTTT. Its translation is CASSEVPAGAADTQYF.

V is TRBV7-3 and J is TRBJ2-1; 7 bases match TRBD1. Germline V gene data show CDR1 as SGHTA and CDR2 as FQGTGA. J gave up 6 bases and V 5 bases, and 10 bases lay outside the gene matches. This CDR3 spans 15 amino acids. CDR3 sequence (DNA): TGTGCCAGCAGCGATAGACAGGGTGCTGCCAATGAGCAGTTCTTC. Amino acids: CASSDRQGAANEQFF.

V and J are TRBV9 and TRBJ2-1; 9 bases map to TRBD2. The CDR3 is made up of 16 amino acids. V shed 0 bases and J 8 bases; nucleotides not matched to a gene: 9. Germline CDR1 SGDLS, CDR2 YYNGEE. The CDR3 DNA reads as TGTGCCAGCAGCGTAGGTCTAGCGGGATACCAAGATGAGCAGTTCTTC. Translation gives CASSVGLAGYQDEQFF.

The V call is TRBV9, the J call TRBJ2-3; a weak D match, TRBD1 (6 bases). Germline values: CDR1 SGDLS, CDR2 YYNGEE. V gave up 4 bases and J gave up 6 bases, with 21 bases separating them. The CDR3 totals 16 residues. This chain's CDR3 is CASSPLLQGHRDTQYF. The CDR3 DNA sequence: TGTGCCAGCAGCCCCTTATTACAGGGACACAGGGATACGCAGTATTTT.

The rearrangement joins TRBV19 to TRBJ2-6; possible D gene TRBD1, 5 bases. The V end was cut by 9 bases, the J end by 0 bases, with 21 bases between. CDR3 length: 18 amino acids. Germline values: CDR1 LNHDA, CDR2 SQIVND (reference sequence). Here the CDR3 reads CARLLNLGHLSGANVLTF. For the CDR3, the DNA is TGTGCCAGACTTCTAAACCTCGGACACCTCTCTGGGGCCAACGTCCTGACTTTC.

The V and J genes are TRBV5-1 and TRBJ2-7, with unresolved D. The ends were cut back, 0 bases at V and 5 bases at J, with 6 bases in the middle. The germline CDR1 and CDR2 sequences are SGHRS and YFSETQ. The CDR3 consists of 12 residues. CDR3: CASSLGMDEQYF. CDR3 bases: TGCGCCAGCAGCTTGGGGATGGACGAGCAGTACTTC.

The chain couples TRBV7-9 to TRBJ2-3; D is ambiguous. CDR1 and CDR2 (germline): SEHNR, FQNEAQ (reference sequence). Trimming cost V 11 bases and J 1 base, with 13 bases left between them. The CDR3 has 13 amino acids. CDR3 in DNA: TGTGCCGGCCGGCACTCCCGCACAGATACGCAGTATTTT. Its translation is CAGRHSRTDTQYF.

The V and J genes are TRBV27 and TRBJ1-1; TRBD1 matches at 7 bases. V was clipped by 5 bases and J by 1 base; unmatched bases: 7. The CDR3 contains 15 residues. Per the germline V gene, CDR1 is MNHEY and CDR2 is SMNVEV (reference sequence). The CDR3 protein is CASSPPGQPNTEAFF. CDR3 nucleotides: TGTGCCAGCAGTCCCCCGGGACAGCCGAACACTGAAGCTTTCTTT.

The table lists this clone with a count of one. The chain joins TRBV27 to TRBJ2-1, with 14 nucleotides matching TRBD2. Germline CDR1 is MNHEY and CDR2 is SMNVEV (reference sequence). This CDR3 region has 18 residues. The ends lost 5 bases at V and 3 bases at J; junction bases unmatched: 9. DNA for the CDR3: TGTGCCAGCAGTAGGGGACTAGCGGGAGCTCCTAGCTACAATGAGCAGTTCTTC. Its translation is CASSRGLAGAPSYNEQFF.

The chain couples TRBV10-3 to TRBJ2-7, with 11 positions matching TRBD2. Germline V CDR1 and CDR2: ENHRY, SYGVKD. This CDR3 has 15 residues. With V trimmed by 5 bases and J by 7 bases, 10 bases remained unmatched. This chain's CDR3 is CAISTGTSGLGEQYF. CDR3 nucleotide sequence: TGTGCCATCAGTACCGGGACTAGCGGCCTTGGGGAGCAGTACTTC.

The V and J genes are TRBV30 and TRBJ2-1; the match to TRBD2 covers 13 bases. The V gene end was trimmed by 2 bases and the J gene end by 7 bases; junction bases not matched to a gene: 8. From germline, CDR1 is GTSNPN and CDR2 SVGIG (reference sequence). The CDR3 extends over 16 amino acids. CDR3 amino acids: CAWSLPGTSGINEQFF. The CDR3 DNA reads as TGTGCCTGGAGTCTCCCCGGGACTAGCGGGATAAATGAGCAGTTCTTC. The full variable domain, completed using reference TRBV30 and TRBJ2-1, is SQTIHQWPATLVQPVGSPLSLECTVEGTSNPNLYWYRQAAGRGLQLLFYSVGIGQISSEVPQNLSASRPQDRQFILSSKKLLLSDSGFYLCAWSLPGTSGINEQFFGPGTRLTVL.

The chain is built from TRBV27 and TRBJ2-1; 9 positions agree with TRBD1. There are 15 residues in the CDR3. Looked up from germline, CDR1 is MNHEY and CDR2 is SMNVEV (reference sequence). V shed 4 bases and J 2 bases; nucleotides not matched to a gene: 3. The CDR3 region is CASSSQGAPYNEQFF. CDR3 sequence (DNA): TGTGCCAGCAGTTCACAGGGGGCGCCCTACAATGAGCAGTTCTTC.